The 4 T cell receptor beta chains reported below all come from one sample, sequenced in a study of post-analysis software for immune sequencing data. Points from the study as a whole: Five TRBV segments were more frequent in patients than controls; TRBV5-6, TRBV5-1 and TRBV20-1 belonged to this group.

cDNA libraries for TCR beta contained unique molecular identifiers. TCRdb re-analysed the PCR reads in MiXCR, keeping a single row per CDR3 protein. This table has hundreds of thousands of distinct CDR3 sequences, roughly 36% appearing once. No antigen is known for these receptors. Input material: blood. Receptors originate from a girl between 5 and 17 years old with multiple sclerosis.

A few counts support this clonotype. The chain joins TRBV20-1 to TRBJ2-1, with 10 nucleotides matching TRBD2. This CDR3 has 16 amino acids. CDR1 and CDR2 from the germline V gene are DFQATT and SNEGSKA (reference sequence). Germline trimming cut 5 bases from V and 3 bases from J; bases unmatched to any gene: 10. CDR3 amino acids: CSALTSGGAFYNEQFF. The CDR3 DNA reads TGCAGTGCTCTAACCAGCGGGGGGGCCTTCTACAATGAGCAGTTCTTC.

The chain joins TRBV6-5 to TRBJ2-7; the D gene is possibly TRBD1 (6 bases). Trimming removed 5 bases from V and 3 bases from J, with 11 bases in between. From germline, CDR1 is MNHEY and CDR2 SVGAGI. This CDR3 contains 13 residues. In DNA, the CDR3 is TGTGCCAGCAGTCAGGGGACCCGCTACGAGCAGTACTTC. Its protein product is CASSQGTRYEQYF.

This clonotype was seen at least ten times. This sequence joins TRBV29-1 and TRBJ1-2, with D possibly TRBD1 on 6 matching bases. Germline V gene lookup returns CDR1 SQVTM and CDR2 ANQGSEA. The CDR3 totals 13 residues. Trimming pared 7 bases from V and 5 bases from J, leaving 17 bases between. The CDR3 is CSGGPSGAYGYTF. The CDR3 DNA is TGCAGCGGTGGACCTTCGGGGGCTTATGGCTACACCTTC. Full variable domain (remainder filled in from reference TRBV29-1 and TRBJ1-2): SAVISQKPSRDICQRGTSLTIQCQVDSQVTMMFWYRQQPGQSLTLIATANQGSEATYESGFVIDKFPISRPNLTFSTLTVSNMSPEDSSIYLCSGGPSGAYGYTFGSGTRLTVV.

This clonotype was counted only a few times. This chain's CDR3 is CASSPKGSYNEQFF. Here the CDR3 DNA reads TGTGCCAGCAGTCCCAAGGGCTCCTACAATGAGCAGTTCTTC. The V and J genes are TRBV27 and TRBJ2-1; D ambiguous. This CDR3 region has 14 residues. Trimming took off 5 bases at V and 0 bases at J, with 8 bases between the two ends. Germline assignment: CDR1 MNHEY and CDR2 SMNVEV (reference sequence).